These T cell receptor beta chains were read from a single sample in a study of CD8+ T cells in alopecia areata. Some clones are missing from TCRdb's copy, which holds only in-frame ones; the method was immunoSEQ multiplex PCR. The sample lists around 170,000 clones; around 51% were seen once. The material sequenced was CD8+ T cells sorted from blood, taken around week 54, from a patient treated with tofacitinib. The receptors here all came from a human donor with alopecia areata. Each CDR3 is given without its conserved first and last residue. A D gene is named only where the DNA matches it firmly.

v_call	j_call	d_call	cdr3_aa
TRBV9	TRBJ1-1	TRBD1	ASSPGQGLEAF
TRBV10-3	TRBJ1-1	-	ALRDDQNTEAF
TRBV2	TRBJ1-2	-	ASSGDTGLTNYGYT
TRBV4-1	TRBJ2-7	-	ASSRPVTGVEQY
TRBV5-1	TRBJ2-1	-	ASSLVRGTGYNEQF
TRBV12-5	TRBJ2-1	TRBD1	ASGPLTGISYNEQF
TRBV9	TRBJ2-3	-	ASSVGVSGTDTQY
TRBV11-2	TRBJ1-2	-	ASSLGTLYGYT
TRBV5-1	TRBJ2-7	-	ASSTDFRPYEQY
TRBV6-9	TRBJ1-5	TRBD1	ASSHQDRAIQPQH
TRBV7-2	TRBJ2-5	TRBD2	ASSGTSGEYETQY
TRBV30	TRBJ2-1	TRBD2	AWSLTGGRNEQF
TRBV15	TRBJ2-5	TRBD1	ATSSRDRGLRGETQY
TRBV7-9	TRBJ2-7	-	ASSLASTYEQY
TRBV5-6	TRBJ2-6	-	ASSLAKGDVLT
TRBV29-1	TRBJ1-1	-	SVDEGAEAF
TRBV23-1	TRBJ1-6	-	ASRDGNSPLH
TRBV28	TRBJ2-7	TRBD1	ASSLSRTGSSYEQY
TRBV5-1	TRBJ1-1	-	ASSLGGSNYLNTEAF
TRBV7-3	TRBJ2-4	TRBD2	ASSLAVGLVAGNIQY
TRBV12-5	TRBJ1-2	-	ASGLPQGMGANYGYT
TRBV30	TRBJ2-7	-	AWNLGHRAGEQY
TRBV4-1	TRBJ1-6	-	ASSQRGNNSPLH
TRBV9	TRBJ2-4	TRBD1	ASSDRAGDRGRGDIQY
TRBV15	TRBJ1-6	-	ATSRDSATQPSPLH
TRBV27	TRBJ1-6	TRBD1	ASSRTGSNSPLH